The 13 T cell receptor beta chains in this list originate from one sample, sequenced in a study of cytomegalovirus exposure and HLA in healthy donors (dated by TCRdb to about 2017). Library generation was performed with the immunoSEQ multiplex PCR assay. For the multiplex PCR, a mixture combining 60 forward primers for TCR Vbeta segments and 13 reverse primers for TCR Jbeta segments was used. Sourced from immuneACCESS, this table was stored by TCRdb with only in-frame sequences that have V and J called. A share of the clones is absent; for the studies checked, an unresolved V gene accounts for under half, and the remainder has no known explanation. Within this sample are about 130,000 clones, with roughly 79% of them counted one time only. The top ten constitute approximately 3% of the sample. Sequenced sample: PBMCs. The receptors derive from a boy under 10 years old in good health and CMV-seronegative.

This clone came up a few times. The rearrangement links TRBV9 to TRBJ2-7; D perhaps matches TRBD1 (6 bases). The CDR3 spans 14 residues. The germline gives CDR1 SGDLS, CDR2 YYNGEE. V gave up 2 bases and J gave up 3 bases, with 12 bases separating them. This CDR3 is CASSVGQGNYEQYF. For the CDR3, the DNA is TGTGCCAGCAGCGTGGGGCAGGGGAACTACGAGCAGTACTTC.

In regard to this clone: Within the sample, other DNA sequences also encode this same CDR3. The chain recombines TRBV6-1 with TRBJ1-4, with 9 bases matching TRBD1. V was pared by 4 bases and J by 8 bases, with 5 bases of the junction left unmatched. The CDR3 has 14 residues. The germline CDR1 and CDR2 sequences are MNHNS and SASEGT. This chain's CDR3 is CASSAGTGLEKLFF. CDR3 DNA: TGTGCCAGCAGTGCCGGGACAGGGTTGGAAAAACTGTTTTTT.

The J gene is TRBJ1-6, the V gene TRBV11-3; D possibly corresponds to TRBD1 (5 bases). CDR3 length equals 14 residues. Germline CDR1 and CDR2: SGHNT and YENEEA. Trimming took off 1 base at V and 9 bases at J, with 10 bases between the two ends. The CDR3 DNA sequence: TGTGCCAGCAGCTTAGCAGGGTCTGGTTCACCCCTCCACTTT. Protein sequence: CASSLAGSGSPLHF.

This chain connects TRBV5-1 to TRBJ1-6; 8 nucleotides agree with TRBD1. The CDR3 sequence is 16 residues long. Trimming at V came to 4 bases and at J to 10 bases, leaving 13 bases not matched to a gene. Germline loops: CDR1 SGHRS, CDR2 YFSETQ. The CDR3 nucleotides read TGCGCCAGCAGCATCACGACAGGGGAGGGTGGGTCACCCCTCCACTTT. Protein sequence: CASSITTGEGGSPLHF. The full variable domain, rest sourced from reference TRBV5-1 and TRBJ1-6, is KAGVTQTPRYLIKTRGQQVTLSCSPISGHRSVSWYQQTPGQGLQFLFEYFSETQRNKGNFPGRFSGRQFSNSRSEMNVSTLELGDSALYLCASSITTGEGGSPLHFGNGTRLTVT.

The chain has TRBV6-6 and TRBJ1-4; D remains unclear. This CDR3 has 14 amino acids. The V end lost 5 bases, the J end lost 6 bases, and 13 bases lay between the germline ends. In germline, CDR1 is MNHNY, CDR2 SVGAGI (reference sequence). Here the CDR3 DNA reads TGTGCCAGCAGTCCGATGGCTGGCCATGAAAAACTGTTTTTT. Amino acid sequence: CASSPMAGHEKLFF.

The chain has TRBV11-2 and TRBJ1-6; 8 nucleotides match TRBD1. CDR3 size: 15 residues. CDR1 is SGHAT and CDR2 is FQNNGV in the germline V gene. Germline trimming cut 6 bases from V and 7 bases from J; bases unmatched to any gene: 8. In DNA form, the CDR3 reads TGTGCCAGCAGTACGACAGGGGTAGCAAATTCACCCCTCCACTTT. It is translated as CASSTTGVANSPLHF.

The chain carries TRBV4-3 and TRBJ2-6, with D maybe TRBD1 (6 bases). Germline CDR1 is LGHNA and CDR2 is YSLEER. This CDR3 is built from 18 residues. V shed 1 base and J shed 0 bases, with 13 bases lying between them. In DNA, the CDR3 is TGCGCCAGCAGCCAAGGTGACAGGTTACGCTCTGGGGCCAACGTCCTGACTTTC. Translated: CASSQGDRLRSGANVLTF.

The V call is TRBV30, the J call TRBJ2-3; no clear D. CDR3 size: 14 residues. Germline V gene sequence: CDR1 GTSNPN, CDR2 SVGIG (reference sequence). The V end was cut by 0 bases, the J end by 1 base, with 8 bases between. DNA of the CDR3: TGTGCCTGGAGTGTACTTGTTGGCACAGATACGCAGTATTTT. Translation: CAWSVLVGTDTQYF.

The chain joins TRBV6-4 to TRBJ1-2; no definite D call. This CDR3 has 13 amino acids. Germline assignment: CDR1 MRHNA and CDR2 SNTAGT. The V and J ends lost 0 bases and 8 bases respectively, with 10 bases between them. CDR3 nucleotide sequence: TGTGCCAGCAGTGACTCCACTGCGGGCGGCTACACCTTC. Protein sequence: CASSDSTAGGYTF.

This sequence joins TRBV25-1 and TRBJ1-2, with 8 positions matching TRBD1. The V gene's germline CDR1 is MGHDK and CDR2 SYGVNS. V shed 5 bases, J shed 7 bases, and the junction held 3 bases outside the gene matches. The CDR3 loop spans 12 amino acids. The CDR3, as DNA: TGTGCCAGCAGTTGGACAGGGACTGGCTACACCTTC. This codes for CASSWTGTGYTF.

The genes are TRBV7-9 and TRBJ2-3; 9 bases match TRBD2. V was pared by 5 bases and J by 9 bases, with 12 bases of the junction left unmatched. The germline CDR1 and CDR2 sequences are SEHNR and FQNEAQ (reference sequence). The CDR3 is 15 residues long. The CDR3 DNA sequence: TGTGCCAGCAGCCCGAAGCGGGGGGCTAAGGAGACGCAGTATTTT. Translated: CASSPKRGAKETQYF. The full variable domain, completed using reference TRBV7-9 and TRBJ2-3, is DTGVSQNPRHKITKRGQNVTFRCDPISEHNRLYWYRQTLGQGPEFLTYFQNEAQLEKSRLLSDRFSAERPKGSFSTLEIQRTEQGDSAMYLCASSPKRGAKETQYFGPGTRLTVL.

The rearrangement links TRBV6-1 to TRBJ2-3, with 7 bases aligning to TRBD1. The CDR3 has 14 amino acids. V trimming: 8 bases; J trimming: 3 bases; junction bases outside the gene matches: 8. Germline-derived CDR1 and CDR2 are MNHNS and SASEGT. CDR3 in amino acids: CASGLLQGTDTQYF. CDR3 bases: TGTGCCAGCGGACTCCTACAGGGGACAGATACGCAGTATTTT.

This clone has just one count. The V call is TRBV9, the J call TRBJ1-4, with D tentatively TRBD1 (5 bases). This CDR3 contains 15 residues. V was pared by 0 bases and J by 3 bases, with 9 bases between. CDR1 is SGDLS and CDR2 is YYNGEE in the germline V gene. CDR3 DNA: TGTGCCAGCAGCGTAGGGGGCAGTCCTAATGAAAAACTGTTTTTT. Protein sequence: CASSVGGSPNEKLFF.